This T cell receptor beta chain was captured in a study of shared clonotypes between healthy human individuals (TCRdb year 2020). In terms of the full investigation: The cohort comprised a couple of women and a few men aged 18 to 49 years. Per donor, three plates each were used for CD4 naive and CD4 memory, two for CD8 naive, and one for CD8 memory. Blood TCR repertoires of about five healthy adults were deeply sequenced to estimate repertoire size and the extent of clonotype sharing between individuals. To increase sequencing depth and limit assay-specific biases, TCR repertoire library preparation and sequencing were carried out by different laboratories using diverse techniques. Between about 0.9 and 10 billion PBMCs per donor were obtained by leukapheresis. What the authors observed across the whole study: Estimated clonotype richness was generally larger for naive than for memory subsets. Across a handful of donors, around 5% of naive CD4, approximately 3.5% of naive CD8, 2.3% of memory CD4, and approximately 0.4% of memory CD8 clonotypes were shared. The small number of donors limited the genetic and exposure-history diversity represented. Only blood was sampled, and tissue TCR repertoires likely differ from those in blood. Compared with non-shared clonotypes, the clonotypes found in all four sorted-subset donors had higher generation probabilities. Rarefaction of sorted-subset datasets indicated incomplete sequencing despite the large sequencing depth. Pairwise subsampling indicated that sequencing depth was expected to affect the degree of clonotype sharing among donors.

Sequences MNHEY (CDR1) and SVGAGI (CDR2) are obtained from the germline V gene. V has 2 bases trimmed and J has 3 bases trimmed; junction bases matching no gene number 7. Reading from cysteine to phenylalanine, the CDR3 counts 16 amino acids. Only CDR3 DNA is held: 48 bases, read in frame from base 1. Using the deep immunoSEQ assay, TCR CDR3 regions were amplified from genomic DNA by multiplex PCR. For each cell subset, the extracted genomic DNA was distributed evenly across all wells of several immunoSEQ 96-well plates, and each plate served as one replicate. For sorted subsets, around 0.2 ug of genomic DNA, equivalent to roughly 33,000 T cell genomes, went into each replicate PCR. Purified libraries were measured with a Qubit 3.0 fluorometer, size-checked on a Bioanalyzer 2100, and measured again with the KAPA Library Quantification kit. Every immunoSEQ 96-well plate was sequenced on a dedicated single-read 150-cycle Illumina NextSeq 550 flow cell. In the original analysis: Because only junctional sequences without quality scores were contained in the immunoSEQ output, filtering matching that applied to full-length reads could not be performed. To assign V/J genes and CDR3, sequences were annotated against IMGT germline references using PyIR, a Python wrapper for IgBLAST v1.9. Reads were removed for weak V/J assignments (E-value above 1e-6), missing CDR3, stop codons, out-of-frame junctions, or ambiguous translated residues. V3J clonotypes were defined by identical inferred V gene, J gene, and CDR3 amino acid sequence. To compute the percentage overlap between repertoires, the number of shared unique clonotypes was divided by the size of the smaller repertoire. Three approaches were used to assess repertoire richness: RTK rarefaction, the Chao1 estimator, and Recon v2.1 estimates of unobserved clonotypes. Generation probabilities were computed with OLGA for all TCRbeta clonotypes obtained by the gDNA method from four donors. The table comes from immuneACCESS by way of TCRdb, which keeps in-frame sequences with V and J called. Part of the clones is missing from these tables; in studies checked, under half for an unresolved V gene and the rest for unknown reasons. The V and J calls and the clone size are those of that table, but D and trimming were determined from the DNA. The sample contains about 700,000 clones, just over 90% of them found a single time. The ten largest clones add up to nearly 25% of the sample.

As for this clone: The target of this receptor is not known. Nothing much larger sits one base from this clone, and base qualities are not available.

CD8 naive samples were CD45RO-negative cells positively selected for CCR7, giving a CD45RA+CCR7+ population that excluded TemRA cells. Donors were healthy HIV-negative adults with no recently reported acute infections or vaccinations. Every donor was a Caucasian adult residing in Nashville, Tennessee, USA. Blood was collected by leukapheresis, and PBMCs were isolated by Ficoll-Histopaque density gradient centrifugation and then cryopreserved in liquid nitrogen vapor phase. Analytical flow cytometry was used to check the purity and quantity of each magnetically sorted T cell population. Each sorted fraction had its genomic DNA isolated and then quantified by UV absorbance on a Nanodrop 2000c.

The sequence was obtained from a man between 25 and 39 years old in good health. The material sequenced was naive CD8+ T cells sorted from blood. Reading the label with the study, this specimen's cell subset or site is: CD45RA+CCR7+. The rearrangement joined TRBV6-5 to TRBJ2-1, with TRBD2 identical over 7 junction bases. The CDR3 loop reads CASSYSSGLLYNEQFF. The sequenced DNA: TGTGCCAGCAGTTACAGTTCGGGACTACTCTACAATGAGCAGTTCTTC.